This TCR beta chain was recovered during a study of cytomegalovirus exposure and HLA in healthy donors. As for the study in general: Unique TCRs numbering around 85 million, obtained from HLA-typed donors, made up an early data release. Under 90% of 300 to 450 genotyped donors fell in the Caucasian-associated ancestry cluster. Findings of the study overall: In vitro testing confirmed a few CMV-associated chains as specific for CMV antigens. The likely explanation for a cluster of highly shared sequence variants was sequencing artifact.

PCR amplification relied on 60 Vbeta primers (plus 13 Jbeta primers). This table comes from immunoSEQ multiplex PCR, and its TCRdb copy is limited to in-frame clones, with some not included. The top ten hold about 7.7% of the sample, which has approximately 110,000 clones, 76% seen once. This clone was detected only a few times. Its target is not known. The CDR3 sequence is 13 residues long. The V end lost 1 base, the J end lost 5 bases, and 8 bases lay between the germline ends. Per germline, CDR1 SGHTA and CDR2 FQGNSA. The chain carries TRBV7-2 and TRBJ1-1; no clear D gene. Specimen: PBMCs. This sequence originates from a woman in her forties or fifties in good health and CMV-seropositive. This chain's CDR3 is CASSLDVRTEAFF. DNA for the CDR3: TGTGCCAGCAGCTTAGATGTCCGGACTGAAGCTTTCTTT.